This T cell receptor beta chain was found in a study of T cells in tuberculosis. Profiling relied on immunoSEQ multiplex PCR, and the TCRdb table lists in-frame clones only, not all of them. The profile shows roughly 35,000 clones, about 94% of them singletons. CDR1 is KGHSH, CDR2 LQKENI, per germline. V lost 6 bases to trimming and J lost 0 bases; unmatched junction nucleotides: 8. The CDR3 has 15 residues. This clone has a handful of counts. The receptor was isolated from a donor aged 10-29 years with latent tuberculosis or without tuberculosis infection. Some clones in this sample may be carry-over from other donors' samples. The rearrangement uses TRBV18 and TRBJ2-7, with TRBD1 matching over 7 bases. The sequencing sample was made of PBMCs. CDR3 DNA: TGTGCCAGCTCTCTCTCCCGGGACAGCTCCTACGAGCAGTACTTC. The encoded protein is CASSLSRDSSYEQYF.